This T cell receptor (beta chain) stems from a study of blood T cell repertoires in COVID-19. The data were produced by immunoSEQ multiplex PCR, yet TCRdb's version contains in-frame clones alone and is incomplete. The table includes 120,000 or so clones, around nine tenths detected once. Details on this clone: A read error may account for a junction end that differs from germline. Other nucleotide sequences from this sample produce the same CDR3.

The germline V gene has CDR1 MGHRA and CDR2 YSYEKL. The CDR3 has 17 residues. This sequence was found in a human donor in a cohort sampled during active COVID-19. The chain combines TRBV4-1 with TRBJ2-7, with 12 bases lining up with TRBD2. The sequenced sample consisted of peripheral blood. CDR3 sequence (DNA): TGCGCCAGCAGCCCAACGGCTAGCGGGAGGGCCTCCCACGAGCAGTACTTC. It is translated as CASSPTASGRASHEQYF.